A single T cell receptor beta chain is shown here with its context. What it binds is not known. The data originate from a study of tumor and adjacent non-tumor tissue in lung cancer. Study context: Patients comprised 12 adenocarcinoma, a couple of squamous cell carcinoma and 1 small cell lung cancer. Approximately 4 million productive TCRbeta reads were obtained per sample on average.

Germline CDR1 is SGHAT and CDR2 is FQDESV (reference sequence). The CDR3 extends over 13 amino acids. V dropped 10 bases and J dropped 6 bases, with 16 bases sitting between them. No cell sorting was done before RNA was extracted from the tissue. Broader study findings: Patients with more diverse tumor TCRs had worse survival. In normal lung, the top 100 clones were significantly more dominant than in tumor.

A modified ARM-PCR protocol with three rounds of nested PCR amplified TCRbeta. A single record per CDR3 protein comes from TCRdb applying MiXCR to the multiplex PCR reads. The top ten hold approximately 25% of the sample, which has 200,000 to 250,000 distinct CDR3 sequences, 71% seen once. The source is a man between 60 and 75 years old with non-small cell lung cancer. The V and J genes are TRBV11-1 and TRBJ2-4; D might be TRBD1 (6 bases). The sample comprised lung tumor tissue. Written as DNA, the CDR3 is TGTGCCAACAGGGCCGAGGGGACAAACATTCAGTACTTC. It codes for CANRAEGTNIQYF.